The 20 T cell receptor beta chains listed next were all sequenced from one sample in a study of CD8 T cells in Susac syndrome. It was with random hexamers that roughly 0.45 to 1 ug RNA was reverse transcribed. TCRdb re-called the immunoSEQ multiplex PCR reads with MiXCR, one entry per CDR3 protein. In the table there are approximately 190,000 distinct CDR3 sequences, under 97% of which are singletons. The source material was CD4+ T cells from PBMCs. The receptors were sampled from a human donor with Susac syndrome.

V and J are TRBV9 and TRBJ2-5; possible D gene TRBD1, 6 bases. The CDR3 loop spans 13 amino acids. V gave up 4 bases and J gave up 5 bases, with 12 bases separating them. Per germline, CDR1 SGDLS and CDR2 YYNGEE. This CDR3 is CASSLTGYETQYF. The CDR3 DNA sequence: TGTGCCAGCAGCTTAACAGGGTACGAGACCCAGTACTTC.

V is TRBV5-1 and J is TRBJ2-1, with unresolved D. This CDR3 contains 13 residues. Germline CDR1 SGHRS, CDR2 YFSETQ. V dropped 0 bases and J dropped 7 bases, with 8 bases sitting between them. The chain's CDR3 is CASSLELGNEQFF. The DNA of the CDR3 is TGCGCCAGCAGCTTGGAGCTGGGAAATGAGCAGTTCTTC.

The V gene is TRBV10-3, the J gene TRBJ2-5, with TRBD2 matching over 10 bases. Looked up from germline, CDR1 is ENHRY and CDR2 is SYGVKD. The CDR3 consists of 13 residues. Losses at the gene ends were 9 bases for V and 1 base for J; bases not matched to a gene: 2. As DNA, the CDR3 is TGTGCCATAGCGGGGGGGGTCCAAGAGACCCAGTACTTC. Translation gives CAIAGGVQETQYF.

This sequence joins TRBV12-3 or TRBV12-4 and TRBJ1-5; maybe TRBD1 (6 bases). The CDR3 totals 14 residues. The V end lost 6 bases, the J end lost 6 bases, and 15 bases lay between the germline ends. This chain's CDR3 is CASSKGGGSQPQHF. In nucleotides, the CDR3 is TGTGCCAGCAGCAAAGGGGGGGGGAGTCAGCCCCAGCATTTT.

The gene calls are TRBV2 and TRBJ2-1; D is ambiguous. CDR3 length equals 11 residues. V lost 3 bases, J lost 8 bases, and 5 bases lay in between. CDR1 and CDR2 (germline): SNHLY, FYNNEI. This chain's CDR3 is CASSDGYEQFF. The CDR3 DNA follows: TGTGCCAGCAGTGATGGTTATGAGCAGTTCTTC.

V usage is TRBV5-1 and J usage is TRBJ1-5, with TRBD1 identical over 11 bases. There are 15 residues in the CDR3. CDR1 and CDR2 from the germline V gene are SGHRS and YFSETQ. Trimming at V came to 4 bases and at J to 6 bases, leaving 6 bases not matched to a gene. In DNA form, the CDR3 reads TGCGCCAGCAGCCCGGGACAGGGGGTTTTTCAGCCCCAGCATTTT. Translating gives CASSPGQGVFQPQHF.

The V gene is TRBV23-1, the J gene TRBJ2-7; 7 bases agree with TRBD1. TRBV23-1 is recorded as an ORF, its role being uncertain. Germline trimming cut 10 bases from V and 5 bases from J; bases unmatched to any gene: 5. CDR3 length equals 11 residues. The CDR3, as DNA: TGCGCCACGACAGGGCCCCACGAGCAGTACTTC. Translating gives CATTGPHEQYF.

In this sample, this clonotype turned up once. This CDR3 is CASSLVATRETQYF. The CDR3 coding sequence is TGTGCCAGCAGCTTAGTAGCGACGCGGGAGACCCAGTACTTC. The chain links TRBV7-2 to TRBJ2-5; perhaps TRBD2 as D (5 bases). Looked up from germline, CDR1 is SGHTA and CDR2 is FQGNSA. This CDR3 has 14 amino acids. Trimming removed 1 base at V and 5 bases at J, with 11 bases between.

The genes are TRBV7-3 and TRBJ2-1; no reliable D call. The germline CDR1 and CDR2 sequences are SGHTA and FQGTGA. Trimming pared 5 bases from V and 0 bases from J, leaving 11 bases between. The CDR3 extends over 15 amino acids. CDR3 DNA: TGTGCCAGCAGCCGGCTTGGTGGCTCCTACAATGAGCAGTTCTTC. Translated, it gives CASSRLGGSYNEQFF.

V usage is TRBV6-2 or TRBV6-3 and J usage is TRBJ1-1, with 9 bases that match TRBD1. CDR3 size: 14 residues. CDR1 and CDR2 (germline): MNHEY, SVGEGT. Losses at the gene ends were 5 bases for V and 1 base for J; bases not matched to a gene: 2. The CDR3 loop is CASSTQGANTEAFF. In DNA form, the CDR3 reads TGTGCCAGCAGTACACAGGGGGCGAACACTGAAGCTTTCTTT.

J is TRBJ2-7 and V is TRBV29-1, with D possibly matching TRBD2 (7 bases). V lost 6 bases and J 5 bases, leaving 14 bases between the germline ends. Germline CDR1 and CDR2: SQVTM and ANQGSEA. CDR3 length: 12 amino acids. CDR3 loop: CSVLGGVNEQYF. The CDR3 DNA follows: TGCAGCGTCCTAGGGGGGGTCAACGAGCAGTACTTC.

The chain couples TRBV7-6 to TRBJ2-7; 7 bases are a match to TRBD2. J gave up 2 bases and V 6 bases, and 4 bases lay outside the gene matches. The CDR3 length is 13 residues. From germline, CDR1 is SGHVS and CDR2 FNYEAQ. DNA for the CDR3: TGTGCCAGCAGGCCGGCGGGGGCCTACGAGCAGTACTTC. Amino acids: CASRPAGAYEQYF.

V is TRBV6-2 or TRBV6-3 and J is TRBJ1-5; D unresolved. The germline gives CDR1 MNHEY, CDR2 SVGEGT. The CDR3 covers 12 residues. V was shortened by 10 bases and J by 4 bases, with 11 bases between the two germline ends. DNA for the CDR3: TGTGCCACCGGGTGGGGTAATCAGCCCCAGCATTTT. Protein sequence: CATGWGNQPQHF.

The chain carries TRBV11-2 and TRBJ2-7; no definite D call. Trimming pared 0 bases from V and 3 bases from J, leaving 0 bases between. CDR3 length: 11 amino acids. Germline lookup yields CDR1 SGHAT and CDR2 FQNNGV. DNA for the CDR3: TGTGCCAGCAGCTTAGACTACGAGCAGTACTTC. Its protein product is CASSLDYEQYF.

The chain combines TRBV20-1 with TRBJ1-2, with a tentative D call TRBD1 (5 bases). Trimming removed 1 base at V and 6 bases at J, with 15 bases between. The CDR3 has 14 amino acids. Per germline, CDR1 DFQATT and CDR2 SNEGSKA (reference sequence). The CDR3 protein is CSARGGEGRNGYTF. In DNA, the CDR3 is TGCAGTGCTAGAGGAGGGGAAGGAAGGAATGGCTACACCTTC.

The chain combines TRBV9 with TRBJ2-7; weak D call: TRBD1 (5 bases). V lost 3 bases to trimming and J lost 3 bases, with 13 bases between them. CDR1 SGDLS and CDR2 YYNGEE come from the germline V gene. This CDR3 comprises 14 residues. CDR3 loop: CASSGDRQIYEQYF. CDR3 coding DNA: TGTGCCAGCAGCGGCGATCGACAGATCTACGAGCAGTACTTC.

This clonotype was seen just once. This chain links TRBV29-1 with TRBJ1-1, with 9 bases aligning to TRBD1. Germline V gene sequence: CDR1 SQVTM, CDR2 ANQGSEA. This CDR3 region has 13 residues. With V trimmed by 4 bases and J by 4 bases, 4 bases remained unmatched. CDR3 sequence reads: CSVVQTGGTEAFF. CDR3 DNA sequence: TGCAGCGTTGTCCAGACAGGGGGCACTGAAGCTTTCTTT. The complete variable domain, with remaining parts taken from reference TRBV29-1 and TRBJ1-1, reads SAVISQKPSRDICQRGTSLTIQCQVDSQVTMMFWYRQQPGQSLTLIATANQGSEATYESGFVIDKFPISRPNLTFSTLTVSNMSPEDSSIYLCSVVQTGGTEAFFGQGTRLTVV.

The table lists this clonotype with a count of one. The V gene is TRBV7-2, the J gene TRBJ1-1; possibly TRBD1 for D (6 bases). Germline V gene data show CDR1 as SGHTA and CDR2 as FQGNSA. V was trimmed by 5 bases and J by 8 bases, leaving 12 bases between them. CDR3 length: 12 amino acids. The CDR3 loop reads CASSISTGEAFF. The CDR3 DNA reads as TGTGCCAGCAGCATATCTACAGGGGAAGCTTTCTTT.

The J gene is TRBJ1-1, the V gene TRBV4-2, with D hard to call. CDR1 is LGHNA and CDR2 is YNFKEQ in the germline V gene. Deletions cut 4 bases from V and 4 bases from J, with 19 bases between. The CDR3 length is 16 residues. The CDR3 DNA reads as TGTGCCAGCAGCCCCGACTCCACCCTGGGCACCACTGAAGCTTTCTTT. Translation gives CASSPDSTLGTTEAFF.

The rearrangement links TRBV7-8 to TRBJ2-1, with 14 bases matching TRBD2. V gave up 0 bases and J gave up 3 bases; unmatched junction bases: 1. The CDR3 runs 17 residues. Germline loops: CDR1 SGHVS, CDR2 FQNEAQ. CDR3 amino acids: CASSLAGTSGGYNEQFF. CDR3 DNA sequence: TGTGCCAGCAGCTTAGCGGGGACTAGCGGGGGCTACAATGAGCAGTTCTTC. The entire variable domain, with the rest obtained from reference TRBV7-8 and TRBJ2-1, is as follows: GAGVSQSPRYKVAKRGQDVALRCDPISGHVSLFWYQQALGQGPEFLTYFQNEAQLDKSGLPSDRFFAERPEGSVSTLKIQRTQQEDSAVYLCASSLAGTSGGYNEQFFGPGTRLTVL.